This T cell receptor (beta chain) was sequenced for a study of Graves' ophthalmopathy and Graves' hyperthyroidism. Notes on the study in general: Among thyroid clonotypes expanded above 0.001 frequency, most also appeared in blood. A 13-signature model separated ophthalmopathy from stable hyperthyroidism, about 90% sensitivity, about 81% specificity.

Germline trimming cut 5 bases from V and 9 bases from J; bases unmatched to any gene: 12. Germline-derived CDR1 and CDR2 are SGHAT and FQNNGV. There are 17 residues in the CDR3. This clonotype was recorded many times. Antigen specificity is unknown. The authors amplified TCR beta CDR3 regions from RNA transcripts. An opening RT-PCR round employed HTBI primers and preceded a second-round multiplex PCR. TCRdb redid the calling of the multiplex PCR reads with MiXCR, one entry per CDR3 protein. Of about 400,000 distinct CDR3 sequences in the sample, roughly 14% were seen once. Clinical symptoms, serum thyroxine, TRAb, thyroid ultrasound and orbital computed tomography determined diagnosis.

V and J are TRBV11-2 and TRBJ2-4, with 14 bases identical to TRBD2. The sample was peripheral blood. The origin of this receptor is a woman aged 18-30 years with stable Graves' hyperthyroidism. The CDR3 is CASSPGTSGGAWGIQYF. The CDR3 DNA follows: TGTGCCAGCAGCCCGGGGACTAGCGGGGGCGCGTGGGGCATTCAGTACTTC.